A selection of T cell receptor beta chains follows, all from one sample in a study of OX40 agonist ivuxolimab in advanced cancers. Method: immunoSEQ multiplex PCR; TCRdb's copy keeps in-frame clones and lacks some. The profile shows 35,000 to 40,000 clones, less than 85% of them singletons. Here the sequenced sample was CD4+ or CD8+ T cells sorted from blood, taken in a trial of the OX40 agonist ivuxolimab. The receptors here all came from an adult with an advanced solid tumor such as melanoma, head and neck, liver or kidney cancer. The CDR3 runs from the conserved cysteine through the conserved F or W. D genes are given only for firm matches. Some rows have no size entry. The others give once, few or many, or a class for an expanded clone.

TRBJ1-4 | - | - | TRBV7-9 | TGTGCCAGCAGCCCCCCCCGGGGGACTGCCCATGAAAAACTGTTTTTT | CASSPPRGTAHEKLFF
TRBJ2-7 | - | - | TRBV6-1 | TGTGCCAGCACCCCAGCCTACGAGCAGTACTTC | CASTPAYEQYF
TRBJ2-1 | TRBD2 | - | TRBV15 | TGTGCCACCAGCAGAGCGGGAGGGCCCCACAATGAGCAGTTCTTC | CATSRAGGPHNEQFF
TRBJ2-1 | - | once | TRBV4-1 | TGCGCCAGCAGCCAAGGTACCAATCTCGGGCAGTTCTTC | CASSQGTNLGQFF
TRBJ2-5 | - | - | TRBV20-1 | TGCAGTGCTCTGGAGGGAGAGACCCAGTACTTC | CSALEGETQYF
TRBJ2-6 | - | - | TRBV10-3 | TGTGCCATCAGCGGAGGGACAGCTGGGGCCAACGTCCTGACTTTC | CAISGGTAGANVLTF
TRBJ2-7 | TRBD1 | - | TRBV7-2 | TGTGCCAGCAGCCCACGACAGGGGGCCTATACTTTCACCTACGAGCAGTACTTC | CASSPRQGAYTFTYEQYF
TRBJ1-2 | - | - | TRBV11-2 | TGTGCCAGCAGCTTAAGAGAAGGTGACTATGGCTACACCTTC | CASSLREGDYGYTF
TRBJ2-1 | TRBD1 | - | TRBV30 | TGTGCCTGCCCCCGCCAAGGACAGGGGATGGATGAGCAGTTCTTC | CACPRQGQGMDEQFF
TRBJ2-2 | - | - | TRBV10-2 | TGCGCCAGCAGTGAATGGACCGGGGAGCTGTTTTTT | CASSEWTGELFF
TRBJ1-3 | - | - | TRBV30 | TGTGCCTGGAGTGTATTGGGAGACACCATATATTTT | CAWSVLGDTIYF
TRBJ1-1 | - | - | TRBV6-5 | TGTGCCAGCAGCCCGACAGGAAACACTGAAGCTTTCTTT | CASSPTGNTEAFF
TRBJ2-7 | - | - | TRBV6-6 | TGTGCCAGCAGAAGGGAGCGAGCTTACGAGCAGTACTTC | CASRRERAYEQYF
TRBJ2-3 | - | - | TRBV7-2 | TGTGCCAGCAGCGGCAAGTTCACAGATACGCAGTATTTT | CASSGKFTDTQYF
TRBJ2-5 | TRBD1 | - | TRBV7-7 | TGTGCCAGCAGCTTAGACGGGACAGGGGAGACCCAGTACTTC | CASSLDGTGETQYF
TRBJ1-3 | - | - | TRBV18 | TGTGCCAGCTCCCAAGGTTCGGCCCGCTCTGGAAACACCATATATTTT | CASSQGSARSGNTIYF
TRBJ2-1 | - | few | TRBV5-1 | TGCGCCAGCAGCTTGGGAGATACCTACAATGAGCAGTTCTTC | CASSLGDTYNEQFF
TRBJ1-2 | - | - | TRBV4-3 | TGCGCCAGCAGCCAAGATCGAGGAGTGGGCTATGGCTACACCTTC | CASSQDRGVGYGYTF
TRBJ2-1 | - | - | TRBV2 | TGTGCCAGCAGCGGTGATTACAATGAGCAGTTCTTC | CASSGDYNEQFF
TRBJ1-2 | - | - | TRBV7-6 | TGTGCCAGCAGCTTAGGCGGTGGCAGCTACACCTTC | CASSLGGGSYTF
TRBJ1-1 | - | - | TRBV7-7 | TGTGCCAGCAGCCCCGGGGCGCCCGGCGGTGGCACTGAAGCTTTCTTT | CASSPGAPGGGTEAFF
TRBJ1-2 | TRBD1 | - | TRBV5-5 | TGTGCCAGCAGCTCTATTCAGGGACAGGGGGCGCGGGGCTACACCTTC | CASSSIQGQGARGYTF
TRBJ2-1 | - | once | TRBV19 | TGTGCCAGTAGTATAGGACGGCTTTACAATGAGCAGTTCTTC | CASSIGRLYNEQFF
TRBJ1-2 | - | - | TRBV5-4 | TGTGCCAGCAGCTTGGGGCGGTTAAGGACTAACTATGGCTACACCTTC | CASSLGRLRTNYGYTF
TRBJ2-5 | - | - | TRBV10-3 | TGTGCCATCAGTGAGGGGGAAAGCCGGGAGACCCAGTACTTC | CAISEGESRETQYF
TRBJ2-7 | TRBD2 | - | TRBV29-1 | TGCAGCGTTGGAACTAGCGGGGGTTCCTACGAGCAGTACTTC | CSVGTSGGSYEQYF
TRBJ2-7 | TRBD2 | - | TRBV10-2 | TGCGCCAGCGGAACCGGCGGGGGGTACGAGCAGTACTTC | CASGTGGGYEQYF
TRBJ1-6 | - | - | TRBV7-2 | TGTGCCAGCAGCTTAGGGTCAATATACCAGCCACCCCTCCACTTT | CASSLGSIYQPPLHF
TRBJ2-1 | - | - | TRBV6-6 | TGTGCCAGCAGTCCCGCTAATGAGCAGTTCTTC | CASSPANEQFF
TRBJ2-1 | - | - | TRBV5-1 | TGCGCCAGCAGCTTGGGGGGGAGCGCTTCCTACAATGAGCAGTTCTTC | CASSLGGSASYNEQFF
TRBJ2-7 | TRBD1 | - | TRBV2 | TGTGCCAGCAGTGAACGAGCCCCGGACAGGGGCCACGAGCAGTACTTC | CASSERAPDRGHEQYF
TRBJ2-1 | - | - | TRBV29-1 | TGCAGCTCTGGGGTAGATGTCTACAATGAGCAGTTCTTC | CSSGVDVYNEQFF
TRBJ1-1 | - | - | TRBV7-2 | TGTGCCAGCACCAAACAGCTTAACACTGAAGCTTTCTTT | CASTKQLNTEAFF
TRBJ2-4 | TRBD2 | - | TRBV7-9 | TGTGCCAGCAGCTTTCCTAGCGGGGGAAAAAACATTCAGTACTTC | CASSFPSGGKNIQYF
TRBJ1-1 | TRBD1 | - | TRBV27 | TGTGCCAGCAGAGAGCAGACAGGGGCAATGAGAGCTTTCTTT | CASREQTGAMRAFF
TRBJ2-5 | - | - | TRBV7-2 | TGTGCCAGCAGCTTGCAGGAGTGGGAGACCCAGTACTTC | CASSLQEWETQYF